The 14 T cell receptor beta chains reported below all come from one sample, sequenced in a study of PD-L1 blockade in urothelial cancer. Sample time point: peripheral blood 6 weeks after treatment start. Using immunoSEQ multiplex PCR, the repertoire was profiled, and TCRdb retains in-frame clones only, with some absent. The sample records 120,000 or so clones, more than 70% being singletons. Sequenced material: PBMCs, taken around atezolizumab (anti-PD-L1) treatment. The receptors derive from a man aged 45-65 years with urothelial cancer.

The chain recombines TRBV14 with TRBJ1-6; a weak D match, TRBD1 (6 bases). The V end was cut by 1 base, the J end by 13 bases, with 17 bases between. The CDR3 has 15 amino acids. The germline V gene encodes CDR1 SGHDN and CDR2 FVKESK. In DNA, the CDR3 is TGTGCCAGCAGCCAAGTGGGGGCAGATTCGCAGCCCCTCCACTTT. Encoded protein: CASSQVGADSQPLHF.

This clone appeared a few times. The chain has TRBV11-2 and TRBJ2-2, with D uncertain. Trimming took 5 bases from V and 0 from J, leaving 4 bases between them. Germline V gene sequence: CDR1 SGHAT, CDR2 FQNNGV. CDR3 length: 13 residues. Written as DNA, the CDR3 is TGTGCCAGCAGCGTAACGAACACCGGGGAGCTGTTTTTT. Residues: CASSVTNTGELFF.

The V and J genes are TRBV5-6 and TRBJ2-1; 8 nucleotides match TRBD1. The CDR3 consists of 14 residues. The J segment lost 10 bases and the V segment lost 0 bases, leaving 6 bases of the junction unmatched. Germline V gene lookup returns CDR1 SGHDT and CDR2 YYEEEE. This CDR3 is CASSLGQGAREQFF. The CDR3 DNA reads as TGTGCCAGCAGCTTGGGGCAGGGGGCAAGGGAGCAGTTCTTC.

The V call is TRBV9, the J call TRBJ2-3, with a weak D call TRBD2 (6 bases). Per the germline V gene, CDR1 is SGDLS and CDR2 is YYNGEE. Trimming cost V 3 bases and J 1 base, with 9 bases left between them. The CDR3 consists of 14 residues. For the CDR3, the DNA is TGTGCCAGCAGCGCAGCGGGCGGCACAGATACGCAGTATTTT. This encodes CASSAAGGTDTQYF.

This chain links TRBV7-6 with TRBJ1-6, with D maybe TRBD1 (5 bases). Germline V gene sequence: CDR1 SGHVS, CDR2 FNYEAQ. This CDR3 is 16 amino acids long. V lost 5 bases and J 7 bases, leaving 18 bases between the germline ends. The CDR3 DNA reads as TGTGCCAGCAGCGCTGAAACGGGACTCCTGAATTCACCCCTCCACTTT. Its translation: CASSAETGLLNSPLHF.

J is TRBJ2-7 and V is TRBV10-1, with 8 positions matching TRBD2. CDR1 WNHNN and CDR2 SYGVQD come from the germline V gene (reference sequence). The CDR3 spans 15 residues. The J segment lost 5 bases and the V segment lost 3 bases, leaving 9 bases of the junction unmatched. The CDR3 DNA is TGCGCCAGCAGTGACCGAGCGGGAGAGCTCAACGAGCAGTACTTC. Its protein product is CASSDRAGELNEQYF.

The chain couples TRBV9 to TRBJ2-1; D is possibly TRBD1 (5 bases). Germline CDR1 SGDLS, CDR2 YYNGEE. V was trimmed by 4 bases and J by 10 bases, leaving 9 bases between them. The CDR3 runs 11 residues. The DNA for the CDR3 is TGTGCCAGCAGCCAGGGCCAGGAGCAGTTCTTC. Its translation: CASSQGQEQFF.

The chain uses TRBV21-1 and TRBJ2-7; TRBD2, the table's D call, was not compared with the DNA. TRBV21-1 constitutes a pseudogene. There are 14 residues in the CDR3. The CDR3 spells CASSSGALADEQYF. CDR3 coding DNA: TGTGCCAGCAGCAGCGGGGCACTAGCGGATGAGCAGTACTTC.

The rearrangement uses TRBV18 and TRBJ1-4, with D possibly being TRBD1 (5 bases). CDR1 and CDR2 (germline): KGHSH, LQKENI. Trimming removed 0 bases from V and 8 bases from J, with 13 bases in between. CDR3 size: 15 residues. CDR3 DNA sequence: TGTGCCAGCTCACCACCGGGGGGGTCTGGGGAAAAACTGTTTTTT. This codes for CASSPPGGSGEKLFF.

The chain carries TRBV28 and TRBJ1-2; 7 bases agree with TRBD1. The CDR3 has 16 residues. Trimming took 3 bases from V and 0 from J; bases not matched to a gene: 7. The germline gives CDR1 MDHEN, CDR2 SYDVKM. The DNA of the CDR3 is TGTGCCAGCAGTTTGGGCCGGGACAGAGCTAACTATGGCTACACCTTC. Translation gives CASSLGRDRANYGYTF.

V usage is TRBV6-6 and J usage is TRBJ1-2; 10 bases fit TRBD1. Germline V gene data show CDR1 as MNHNY and CDR2 as SVGAGI (reference sequence). Trimming removed 2 bases from V and 8 bases from J; junction bases left unmatched: 11. The CDR3 is 16 amino acids. CDR3 loop: CASSYETTGGLEGYTF. Here the CDR3 DNA reads TGTGCCAGCAGTTACGAAACGACAGGGGGCTTGGAGGGCTACACCTTC.

CDR3 region: CASDRPTSGRNNQETQYF. The CDR3 DNA reads as TGTGCCAGCGACCGTCCTACTAGCGGGAGGAATAATCAAGAGACCCAGTACTTC. The chain combines TRBV6-4 with TRBJ2-5; TRBD2 agrees at 12 bases. The germline CDR1 and CDR2 sequences are MRHNA and SNTAGT. CDR3 length: 18 amino acids. Trimming took 8 bases from V and 2 from J; bases not matched to a gene: 15.

V is TRBV9 and J is TRBJ2-7; a possible D gene is TRBD2 (5 bases). The CDR3 is made up of 16 amino acids. Trimming shortened V by 0 bases and J by 4 bases, and 17 bases separated the two germline ends. Germline V lookup: CDR1 SGDLS, CDR2 YYNGEE. The CDR3, as DNA: TGTGCCAGCAGCGTAGGAGCGGAGAAAAGTATATACGAGCAGTACTTC. As protein: CASSVGAEKSIYEQYF.

CDR3 region: CATKQGTSTDTQYF. CDR3 coding DNA: TGTGCCACCAAACAGGGAACTAGCACAGATACGCAGTATTTT. The chain recombines TRBV2 with TRBJ2-3; tentative D call: TRBD1 (6 bases). The CDR3 contains 14 residues. The V end was cut by 10 bases, the J end by 0 bases, with 14 bases between. CDR1 and CDR2 (germline): SNHLY, FYNNEI.